The 19 T cell receptor beta chains given below trace back to one sample, sequenced in a study of identical twins. TCRdb re-called the 5' RACE reads through MiXCR, storing one row per CDR3 protein. The sample shows approximately 890,000 distinct CDR3 sequences, around an eighth of them seen only once. The same sample was also studied in work on yellow fever vaccine responses in identical twins.

Sample: PBMCs. All receptors come from a woman younger than 30 in good health.

The chain has TRBV12-3 or TRBV12-4 and TRBJ2-1; 16 bases agree with TRBD2. J gave up 12 bases and V 7 bases, and 9 bases lay outside the gene matches. The CDR3 contains 15 residues. The CDR3 DNA is TGTGCCAGCACCGTCGGAGGGACTAGCGGGGGGGGGCAGTTCTTC. Residues: CASTVGGTSGGGQFF.

This clonotype was seen at least ten times. The CDR3 sequence is CASSLAGVPDEQFF. The CDR3 nucleotides read TGCGCCAGCAGCTTGGCCGGGGTTCCAGATGAGCAGTTCTTC. The rearrangement joins TRBV5-1 to TRBJ2-1; D possibly corresponds to TRBD2 (5 bases). CDR3 length equals 14 residues. V was pared by 0 bases and J by 8 bases, with 12 bases between. CDR1 and CDR2 from the germline V gene are SGHRS and YFSETQ.

This clonotype was counted between two and nine times. The chain recombines TRBV5-5 with TRBJ2-5; 12 bases line up with TRBD2. The CDR3 covers 17 residues. The V and J ends lost 0 bases and 1 base, in that order; junction bases with no gene match: 4. Germline V lookup: CDR1 SGHKS, CDR2 YYEKEE (reference sequence). The CDR3 bases are TGTGCCAGCAGCTTGGGAACTAGCGGGAGGTCCCAAGAGACCCAGTACTTC. Amino acids: CASSLGTSGRSQETQYF.

This clonotype turned up a few times. The chain carries TRBV3-1 and TRBJ1-6, with 8 positions matching TRBD1. J gave up 4 bases and V 1 base, and 3 bases lay outside the gene matches. This CDR3 spans 16 amino acids. The germline gives CDR1 LGHDT, CDR2 YNNKEL (reference sequence). In DNA, the CDR3 is TGTGCCAGCAGCCAAGGGACAGGGACTTATAATTCACCCCTCCACTTT. Amino acid sequence: CASSQGTGTYNSPLHF.

The rearrangement uses TRBV29-1 and TRBJ2-2; D is perhaps TRBD1 (6 bases). Germline loops: CDR1 SQVTM, CDR2 ANQGSEA. The CDR3 is 15 amino acids. V shed 6 bases and J shed 6 bases, with 20 bases lying between them. The CDR3 loop reads CSVLRTASIPGELFF. The CDR3 nucleotides read TGCAGCGTCCTTAGGACAGCTTCGATCCCCGGGGAGCTGTTTTTT.

In this sample, this clonotype turned up a few times. The chain uses TRBV2 and TRBJ2-5; the match to TRBD1 covers 10 bases. Germline V gene lookup returns CDR1 SNHLY and CDR2 FYNNEI. The CDR3 has 16 amino acids. After removal of 6 bases from V and 1 base from J, the junction contained 8 bases not matched to a gene. The CDR3 is CASSTGQGDIQETQYF. The CDR3, as DNA: TGTGCCAGCAGCACCGGACAGGGGGACATCCAAGAGACCCAGTACTTC. Combining the CDR3 with reference TRBV2 and TRBJ2-5 gives the whole variable domain EPEVTQTPSHQVTQMGQEVILRCVPISNHLYFYWYRQILGQKVEFLVSFYNNEISEKSEIFDDQFSVERPDGSNFTLKIRSTKLEDSAMYFCASSTGQGDIQETQYFGPGTRLLVL.

This clonotype was seen only a few times. CDR3 sequence reads: CSAPGLAGGRTRSNEQFF. In DNA form, the CDR3 reads TGCAGTGCACCCGGACTAGCGGGGGGCCGTACTCGGTCCAATGAGCAGTTCTTC. J is TRBJ2-1 and V is TRBV20-1; 14 nucleotides line up with TRBD2. The junction had 16 bases not matched to a gene; V was cut back by 6 bases and J by 6 bases. The CDR3 loop spans 18 amino acids. Germline lookup yields CDR1 DFQATT and CDR2 SNEGSKA (reference sequence).

The chain links TRBV5-4 to TRBJ2-2; no reliable D call. Trimming stripped 7 bases from V and 9 bases from J, with 19 bases between. This CDR3 has 14 residues. Germline V CDR1 and CDR2: SGHNT, YYREEE (reference sequence). The CDR3 here is CASGTGPTCWELFF. DNA for the CDR3: TGTGCCAGCGGCACTGGGCCCACCTGCTGGGAGCTGTTTTTT.

The V and J genes are TRBV11-2 and TRBJ2-7; 8 bases line up with TRBD1. V shed 1 base and J 5 bases; nucleotides not matched to a gene: 7. The CDR3 has 15 amino acids. The germline V gene encodes CDR1 SGHAT and CDR2 FQNNGV. The CDR3 reads CASSLGTGLVDEQYF. The CDR3, as DNA: TGTGCCAGCAGCTTAGGGACAGGGTTAGTCGACGAGCAGTACTTC. The full variable domain, its missing parts supplied by reference TRBV11-2 and TRBJ2-7, is EAGVAQSPRYKIIEKRQSVAFWCNPISGHATLYWYQQILGQGPKLLIQFQNNGVVDDSQLPKDRFSAERLKGVDSTLKIQPAKLEDSAVYLCASSLGTGLVDEQYFGPGTRLTVT.

This clonotype was counted a few times. The chain is built from TRBV10-3 and TRBJ2-1, with TRBD1 identical over 7 bases. Germline CDR1 reads ENHRY; CDR2 reads SYGVKD. The J segment lost 5 bases and the V segment lost 6 bases, leaving 4 bases of the junction unmatched. The CDR3 length is 13 residues. The DNA of the CDR3 is TGTGCCATCAGCGACAGGGCTGACAATGAGCAGTTCTTC. Protein: CAISDRADNEQFF.

Written as DNA, the CDR3 is TGTGCCAGCAGTAATAGAGCGGGAGGGATGTCCTACGAGCAGTACTTC. The encoded protein is CASSNRAGGMSYEQYF. The chain links TRBV6-1 to TRBJ2-7; 10 nucleotides align to TRBD2. CDR1 MNHNS and CDR2 SASEGT come from the germline V gene. This CDR3 comprises 16 residues. The V and J ends lost 5 bases and 1 base, in that order; junction bases with no gene match: 8.

This clonotype was seen repeatedly, ten times or more. This chain joins TRBV2 and TRBJ1-5; a weak D match, TRBD1 (6 bases). CDR1 is SNHLY and CDR2 is FYNNEI in the germline V gene. This CDR3 region has 15 residues. V lost 3 bases and J lost 4, with 13 bases in between. The CDR3 coding sequence is TGTGCCAGCAGTGAGTGGGAAACAGGGAATCAGCCCCAGCATTTT. As protein: CASSEWETGNQPQHF.

This clonotype was picked up many times. The rearrangement uses TRBV28 and TRBJ2-1; D gene ambiguous. CDR3 length: 12 amino acids. Germline V lookup: CDR1 MDHEN, CDR2 SYDVKM. The V end was cut by 7 bases, the J end by 8 bases, with 12 bases between. DNA of the CDR3: TGTGCCAGCACTTGGGCTGTGGATGAGCAGTTCTTC. This gives the protein CASTWAVDEQFF.

This clonotype came up once. This chain uses TRBV11-2 with TRBJ2-5, with TRBD2 identical over 9 bases. Germline CDR1 SGHAT, CDR2 FQNNGV. This CDR3 has 16 amino acids. Losses at the gene ends were 4 bases for V and 5 bases for J; bases not matched to a gene: 11. The CDR3 bases are TGTGCCAGCAGCTCTCCCAGGCGGGGGGGCTCGGAGACCCAGTACTTC. It encodes CASSSPRRGGSETQYF.

This clonotype has only a few counts. J is TRBJ1-2 and V is TRBV12-3 or TRBV12-4; D ambiguous. The CDR3 totals 15 residues. V shed 0 bases and J shed 7 bases, with 15 bases lying between them. The CDR3 protein is CASSLALSGGSGYTF. In nucleotides, the CDR3 is TGTGCCAGCAGTTTAGCGCTTTCCGGAGGGTCTGGCTACACCTTC.

The DNA for the CDR3 is TGTGCCAGCAGCAACAAGGGCTACAATGAGCAGTTCTTC. This codes for CASSNKGYNEQFF. The V call is TRBV9, the J call TRBJ2-1; the D is unclear. Trimming left V 4 bases short and J 3 bases short, with 8 bases between. The CDR3 extends over 13 amino acids. The germline gives CDR1 SGDLS, CDR2 YYNGEE.

This clonotype was observed a handful of times. The V gene is TRBV21-1, the J gene TRBJ2-7; TRBD1, the table's D call, lacks a check against the DNA. TRBV21-1 is shown as a pseudogene. The CDR3 runs to 18 residues. The CDR3 region is CASTNNGQEWRPCYEQYF. The DNA for the CDR3 is TGTGCCAGCACCAACAATGGACAGGAGTGGAGGCCGTGTTACGAGCAGTACTTC.

The V and J genes are TRBV27 and TRBJ1-1, with D tentatively TRBD1 (5 bases). The V gene's germline CDR1 is MNHEY and CDR2 SMNVEV (reference sequence). V was cut by 5 bases and J by 10 bases, with 23 bases left in between. The CDR3 has 15 amino acids. The CDR3 loop is CASSPQSRVPGGAFF. CDR3 sequence (DNA): TGTGCCAGCAGTCCCCAAAGCAGGGTACCTGGTGGAGCTTTCTTT.

Ten or more counts support this clonotype. This sequence joins TRBV6-5 and TRBJ1-2; D gene uncertain. The germline V gene has CDR1 MNHEY and CDR2 SVGAGI. The CDR3 loop spans 16 amino acids. V lost 2 bases and J 0 bases, leaving 13 bases between the germline ends. The DNA for the CDR3 is TGTGCCAGCAGTTACGCCGGGCAACCGCCTAACTATGGCTACACCTTC. The encoded protein is CASSYAGQPPNYGYTF.